These 22 T cell receptor beta chains came from one sample sequenced in a study of CD8+ T cells in alopecia areata. Indicated treatment: oral pan-JAK inhibitor, 5-10 mg twice daily. Peripheral blood, together with lesional scalp punch biopsies, was collected from alopecia areata patients. In each case, RNA was isolated and then reverse transcribed into cDNA as the sequencing template. TCRdb keeps only in-frame clones here, not all; method: immunoSEQ multiplex PCR. The sample has around 5,900 clones, 55% to 65% seen once; the top ten hold 8.5% to 10%. The starting material was skin, obtained between weeks 30 and 35, from a patient treated with tofacitinib. The receptors were gathered from a human donor with alopecia areata.

The chain links TRBV29-1 to TRBJ1-1; D unclear. The CDR3 sequence is 10 residues long. Germline values: CDR1 SQVTM, CDR2 ANQGSEA. Trimming removed 4 bases from V and 5 bases from J, with 5 bases in between. The CDR3 DNA follows: TGCAGCGTTGTGAGGACTGAAGCTTTCTTT. Translation gives CSVVRTEAFF.

The V and J genes are TRBV9 and TRBJ2-2; 10 bases are a match to TRBD1. CDR1 and CDR2 from the germline V gene are SGDLS and YYNGEE. V shed 2 bases and J 4 bases; nucleotides not matched to a gene: 5. The CDR3 is made up of 16 amino acids. The CDR3, as DNA: TGTGCCAGCAGCGTCTCCGGGACAGGGGCCACCGGGGAGCTGTTTTTT. Encoded protein: CASSVSGTGATGELFF.

Only one count was recorded for this clone. The chain couples TRBV29-1 to TRBJ1-1, with a weak D call TRBD1 (5 bases). The germline V and J ends were trimmed by 7 bases and 3 bases, with 12 bases remaining between them. In germline, CDR1 is SQVTM, CDR2 ANQGSEA. The CDR3 runs to 12 residues. CDR3 in DNA: TGCAGCGCCACGAGGGGTGACACTGAAGCTTTCTTT. As protein: CSATRGDTEAFF.

V usage is TRBV11-2 and J usage is TRBJ1-2, with D hard to call. This CDR3 comprises 11 residues. V was clipped by 4 bases and J by 7 bases, with 7 bases between them. CDR1 SGHAT and CDR2 FQNNGV come from the germline V gene. CDR3 in DNA: TGTGCCAGCAGCTCTACTTTTGGCTACACCTTC. Amino acids: CASSSTFGYTF.

This clone was counted once. One junction end does not reproduce the germline sequence, and a read error may be involved. The chain links TRBV13 to TRBJ1-5, with D perhaps TRBD1 (5 bases). Per germline, CDR1 PRHDT and CDR2 FYEKMQ (reference sequence). The CDR3 length is 14 residues. CDR3 sequence reads: CAGSLGHINQPQHF. The CDR3, as DNA: TGTGCCGGCAGCTTAGGACACATCAATCAGCCCCAGCATTTT.

In regard to this clone: The DNA is omitted, as the CDR3 cannot be located on it reliably, and the CDR3 follows TCRdb's listing. The chain uses TRBV23-1 and TRBJ2-2; no DNA check was done on the table's D call, TRBD2. TRBV23-1 is treated as an ORF (open reading frame) with a function not yet certain. The CDR3 numbers 12 amino acids, ends counted. The CDR3 sequence is CASYGNPGSCFF.

The CDR3 sequence is CASSQLIGEKLFF. The CDR3, as DNA: TGTGCCAGCAGCCAACTTATAGGTGAAAAACTGTTTTTT. The chain joins TRBV4-2 to TRBJ1-4; D not resolved. V was shortened by 2 bases and J by 7 bases, with 8 bases between the two germline ends. The germline V gene encodes CDR1 LGHNA and CDR2 YNFKEQ. There are 13 residues in the CDR3.

The chain combines TRBV5-1 with TRBJ2-3, with TRBD2 matching 8 bases. Losses at the gene ends were 4 bases for V and 7 bases for J; bases not matched to a gene: 8. The CDR3 has 14 residues. Germline loops: CDR1 SGHRS, CDR2 YFSETQ. The CDR3 DNA is TGCGCCAGCAGCCAGGGACTAGTGTTAAATACGCAGTATTTT. This encodes CASSQGLVLNTQYF.

The chain links TRBV6-1 to TRBJ1-2; D is perhaps TRBD1 (5 bases). The CDR3 loop spans 15 amino acids. The V gene's germline CDR1 is MNHNS and CDR2 SASEGT. Trimming cost V 6 bases and J 2 bases, with 16 bases left between them. The chain's CDR3 is CASSPNLGGNYGYTF. The CDR3 nucleotides read TGTGCCAGCAGCCCCAATCTGGGGGGGAACTATGGCTACACCTTC.

The genes are TRBV6-5 and TRBJ1-5, with D uncertain. Trimming took 6 bases from V and 7 from J, leaving 16 bases between them. The CDR3 length is 14 residues. Germline loops: CDR1 MNHEY, CDR2 SVGAGI. The CDR3 here is CASSTGIVNQPQHF. The CDR3 DNA reads TGTGCCAGCAGCACCGGGATCGTAAACCAGCCCCAGCATTTT.

On this clone itself: At one of its ends the junction is not consistent with the germline gene, which may arise from a read error. The chain is built from TRBV6-4 and TRBJ2-1, with 15 bases lining up with TRBD2. Germline lookup yields CDR1 MRHNA and CDR2 SNTAGT. The CDR3 sequence is 14 residues long. CDR3 DNA sequence: TGTGCCAGCAGTAAAGGACTAGCGGGAGGGGAGCGGTTCTTC. The encoded protein is CASSKGLAGGERFF.

This chain connects TRBV6-1 to TRBJ2-6; the D is unclear. The germline V gene has CDR1 MNHNS and CDR2 SASEGT. This CDR3 comprises 14 residues. The V end was cut by 4 bases, the J end by 0 bases, with 4 bases between. The DNA for the CDR3 is TGTGCCAGCAGTGCGGTCTCTGGGGCCAACGTCCTGACTTTC. Translation: CASSAVSGANVLTF.

CDR3 DNA: TGTGCCAGCAGGGTGGGTTATAATTCACCCCTCCACTTT. As protein: CASRVGYNSPLHF. The rearrangement uses TRBV2 and TRBJ1-6; D ambiguous. This CDR3 spans 13 amino acids. V was clipped by 6 bases and J by 4 bases, with 7 bases between them. In germline, CDR1 is SNHLY, CDR2 FYNNEI.

The chain recombines TRBV6-1 with TRBJ2-3; D ambiguous. The CDR3 is 15 residues long. The ends were cut back, 3 bases at V and 2 bases at J, with 12 bases in the middle. Germline V gene data show CDR1 as MNHNS and CDR2 as SASEGT. CDR3 region: CASSDSFHPTDTQYF. DNA of the CDR3: TGTGCCAGCAGTGATTCTTTCCATCCCACAGATACGCAGTATTTT.

V is TRBV5-1 and J is TRBJ2-3; 7 nucleotides line up with TRBD1. Trimming took 3 bases from V and 2 from J; bases not matched to a gene: 6. Germline V gene data show CDR1 as SGHRS and CDR2 as YFSETQ. This CDR3 is built from 15 residues. This CDR3 reads CASSCTGEPTDTQYF. CDR3 nucleotide sequence: TGCGCCAGCAGCTGCACAGGGGAACCCACAGATACGCAGTATTTT. Full variable domain (remainder filled in from reference TRBV5-1 and TRBJ2-3): KAGVTQTPRYLIKTRGQQVTLSCSPISGHRSVSWYQQTPGQGLQFLFEYFSETQRNKGNFPGRFSGRQFSNSRSEMNVSTLELGDSALYLCASSCTGEPTDTQYFGPGTRLTVL.

V is TRBV19 and J is TRBJ2-7, with 11 bases lining up with TRBD1. Trimming removed 0 bases from V and 1 base from J; junction bases left unmatched: 8. CDR3 length: 18 amino acids. The germline V gene encodes CDR1 LNHDA and CDR2 SQIVND (reference sequence). CDR3 bases: TGTGCCAGTAGTATAGACCGGGACAGGGGGATTCGGTCCTACGAGCAGTACTTC. It yields the protein CASSIDRDRGIRSYEQYF.

The rearrangement joins TRBV7-9 to TRBJ1-2; no clear D. The germline V and J ends were trimmed by 5 bases and 5 bases, with 6 bases remaining between them. Germline CDR1 reads SEHNR; CDR2 reads FQNEAQ (reference sequence). The CDR3 sequence is 11 residues long. CDR3 in amino acids: CASSPSYGYTF. The CDR3 region has the DNA TGTGCCAGCAGCCCCTCGTATGGCTACACCTTC.

The chain couples TRBV7-5 to TRBJ2-5; TRBD2 is taken as the D call from the table, unchecked against the DNA. The assigned J gene may be wrong: the sequence end matches TRBJ2-7 better. TRBV7-5 is a known pseudogene. The CDR3 loop spans 18 amino acids. CDR3 in DNA: TGTGTCAGAAGCATCGAGGAAACTAGCGCAACCTACTCCTACGAGCAGTACTTC. Amino acids: CVRSIEETSATYSYEQYF.

This clone was picked up a small number of times. The chain links TRBV9 to TRBJ2-2; D call uncertain. The length of the CDR3 is 19 residues. The V end lost 4 bases, the J end lost 0 bases, and 22 bases lay between the germline ends. CDR1 is SGDLS and CDR2 is YYNGEE in the germline V gene. In DNA form, the CDR3 reads TGTGCCAGCAGCCCCCCCCAGCTGAGGACCCTAGCGAACACCGGGGAGCTGTTTTTT. It yields the protein CASSPPQLRTLANTGELFF.

The chain uses TRBV4-1 and TRBJ2-1; TRBD2 agrees at 11 bases. CDR1 and CDR2 (germline): MGHRA, YSYEKL. The junction had 14 bases not matched to a gene; V was cut back by 5 bases and J by 2 bases. CDR3 size: 19 residues. CDR3 loop: CASSEGLRLAGGPYNEQFF. The CDR3 DNA reads TGCGCCAGCAGCGAGGGGCTCCGTCTAGCGGGAGGCCCCTACAATGAGCAGTTCTTC.

This clone was detected a few times. The J gene is TRBJ2-3, the V gene TRBV11-2, with D possibly being TRBD1 (5 bases). Germline V gene sequence: CDR1 SGHAT, CDR2 FQNNGV. Trimming removed 5 bases at V and 6 bases at J, with 15 bases between. The CDR3 is 14 residues long. This chain's CDR3 is CASSPYQGSDTQYF. The DNA for the CDR3 is TGTGCCAGCAGCCCCTACCAGGGATCGGATACGCAGTATTTT.

The chain has TRBV14 and TRBJ2-7, with unresolved D. V lost 0 bases, J lost 1 base, and 19 bases lay in between. The CDR3 length is 18 residues. Germline CDR1 SGHDN, CDR2 FVKESK. CDR3 nucleotides: TGTGCCAGCAGCCAAGAACTCGTCACTGGGTACATATCCTACGAGCAGTACTTC. Protein sequence: CASSQELVTGYISYEQYF.